The 14 T cell receptor beta chains listed next were all sequenced from one sample in a study of blood T cells in healthy people across ages. The use of a sample-barcoded 5' primer and a J-beta primer mix characterized a second PCR of roughly 6 to 12 cycles. TCRdb analysed the 5' RACE reads with MiXCR anew, one entry per CDR3 protein. The table lists around 990,000 distinct CDR3 sequences, around 27% of them singletons. In addition, the sample was reused for a study of T cells of mothers and their children.

Input material: blood. The origin of the receptors is a girl aged 2-10 years in good health.

This clonotype came up a few times. V and J are TRBV12-3 or TRBV12-4 and TRBJ1-5; the D is unclear. Trimming cost V 0 bases and J 9 bases, with 9 bases left between them. The CDR3 has 13 amino acids. This CDR3 reads CASSLAPLGPQHF. As DNA, the CDR3 is TGTGCCAGCAGTTTAGCCCCCCTAGGGCCCCAGCATTTT.

The rearrangement joins TRBV7-9 to TRBJ2-7; D gene ambiguous. The germline V gene encodes CDR1 SEHNR and CDR2 FQNEAQ (reference sequence). Trimming left V 2 bases short and J 5 bases short, with 16 bases between. The length of the CDR3 is 15 residues. The chain's CDR3 is CASSLLSPGWDEQYF. CDR3 bases: TGTGCCAGCAGCTTACTTAGCCCGGGTTGGGACGAGCAGTACTTC.

This clonotype came up a few times. J is TRBJ2-3 and V is TRBV12-5; D may be TRBD1 or TRBD2 (5 bases each). The V end was cut by 6 bases, the J end by 4 bases, with 23 bases between. CDR3 length equals 17 residues. From germline, CDR1 is LGHNT and CDR2 FRNRAP. The chain's CDR3 is CASGPTHGTAVPDTQYF. The CDR3 region has the DNA TGTGCTAGTGGCCCAACGCACGGGACCGCCGTCCCAGATACGCAGTATTTT.

This chain connects TRBV5-6 to TRBJ1-2, with D unclear. V was cut by 5 bases and J by 3 bases, with 8 bases left in between. Germline V gene data show CDR1 as SGHDT and CDR2 as YYEEEE. This CDR3 region has 12 residues. CDR3 in DNA: TGTGCCAGCAGTCGTCGGGACTATGGCTACACCTTC. This translates into CASSRRDYGYTF.

CDR3 region: CASSQELRVSGGAPDTQYF. The CDR3 DNA is TGCGCCAGCAGCCAAGAGTTGAGGGTTAGCGGGGGGGCCCCAGATACGCAGTATTTT. The genes are TRBV4-3 and TRBJ2-3, with 11 bases fitting TRBD2. The CDR3 has 19 residues. Germline CDR1 reads LGHNA; CDR2 reads YSLEER. J was trimmed by 4 bases and V by 0 bases; bases with no gene match: 12.

This clonotype was picked up one time. The J gene is TRBJ2-7, the V gene TRBV28; tentative D call: TRBD1 (6 bases). Trimming cost V 3 bases and J 9 bases, with 9 bases left between them. The CDR3 is made up of 11 amino acids. Germline V gene sequence: CDR1 MDHEN, CDR2 SYDVKM. The chain's CDR3 is CASSFTGLQYF. In nucleotides, the CDR3 is TGTGCCAGCAGTTTTACAGGGTTGCAGTACTTC.

The chain carries TRBV6-2 or TRBV6-3 and TRBJ2-7; 8 nucleotides match TRBD1. In germline, CDR1 is MNHEY, CDR2 SVGEGT. This CDR3 comprises 12 residues. The V segment lost 9 bases and the J segment 2 bases; nucleotides outside the gene matches: 3. The CDR3 nucleotides read TGTGCCAGTGCAGGGGGCGCCTACGAGCAGTACTTC. Protein: CASAGGAYEQYF.

This clonotype was seen a few times. The chain links TRBV20-1 to TRBJ1-6; D remains unclear. CDR3 size: 14 residues. Trimming removed 6 bases from V and 6 bases from J, with 15 bases in between. Germline V gene sequence: CDR1 DFQATT, CDR2 SNEGSKA (reference sequence). CDR3 loop: CSAGGGLVNSPLHF. Written as DNA, the CDR3 is TGCAGTGCCGGAGGAGGTTTGGTTAATTCACCCCTCCACTTT.

This clonotype appeared a few times. The chain is built from TRBV7-6 and TRBJ1-1, with 7 nucleotides matching TRBD1. CDR1 and CDR2 (germline): SGHVS, FNYEAQ. V shed 5 bases and J 0 bases; nucleotides not matched to a gene: 9. CDR3 length: 16 amino acids. CDR3 sequence reads: CASSIPGGSMNTEAFF. CDR3 bases: TGTGCCAGCAGCATACCAGGGGGATCCATGAACACTGAAGCTTTCTTT.

This chain links TRBV28 with TRBJ2-5; D not resolved. V shed 3 bases and J shed 5 bases, with 7 bases lying between them. This CDR3 is 12 amino acids long. The V gene's germline CDR1 is MDHEN and CDR2 SYDVKM. CDR3 DNA sequence: TGTGCCAGCAGTTTCCCGAGTGAGACCCAGTACTTC. It yields the protein CASSFPSETQYF. Based on the CDR3 plus reference TRBV28 and TRBJ2-5, the full variable domain is DVKVTQSSRYLVKRTGEKVFLECVQDMDHENMFWYRQDPGLGLRLIYFSYDVKMKEKGDIPEGYSVSREKKERFSLILESASTNQTSMYLCASSFPSETQYFGPGTRLLVL.

The chain is built from TRBV10-3 and TRBJ1-1; D is ambiguous. With 7 bases removed from V and 3 bases from J, the gap between germline ends came to 15 bases. Germline V gene data show CDR1 as ENHRY and CDR2 as SYGVKD. This CDR3 region has 14 residues. The chain's CDR3 is CAITFTSRDTEAFF. CDR3 DNA: TGTGCCATCACCTTCACCTCAAGGGACACTGAAGCTTTCTTT.

This clonotype was recorded a few times. V usage is TRBV20-1 and J usage is TRBJ2-1; 8 bases line up with TRBD1. Germline V CDR1 and CDR2: DFQATT, SNEGSKA (reference sequence). The CDR3 has 16 amino acids. V trimming: 4 bases; J trimming: 0 bases; junction bases outside the gene matches: 8. The CDR3, as DNA: TGCAGTGCTACAAAACCGGGACAGGACTCCTACAATGAGCAGTTCTTC. This gives the protein CSATKPGQDSYNEQFF.

The sample holds a few counts of this clonotype. J is TRBJ2-5 and V is TRBV27; D may be TRBD1 (5 bases). Trimming took 1 base from V and 6 from J, leaving 15 bases between them. The CDR3 has 15 residues. Germline assignment: CDR1 MNHEY and CDR2 SMNVEV (reference sequence). The CDR3 protein is CASSLLGRDRKTQYF. DNA of the CDR3: TGTGCCAGCAGTTTATTAGGCAGGGATCGGAAGACCCAGTACTTC.

This rearrangement joins TRBV29-1 to TRBJ2-7, with D perhaps matching TRBD2 (5 bases). The CDR3 has 12 residues. The V gene lost 4 bases and the J gene lost 2 bases, with 9 bases spanning the gap. Germline CDR1 SQVTM, CDR2 ANQGSEA. The CDR3, as DNA: TGCAGCGTTGGGCTAGCAGCCTACGAGCAGTACTTC. This gives the protein CSVGLAAYEQYF.